These T cell receptor beta chains were read from a single sample in a study of T cells after yellow fever vaccination. One entry per CDR3 protein, called by TCRdb with MiXCR from the 5' RACE reads. In the table there are 250,000 to 350,000 distinct CDR3 sequences, around 4.4% of which are singletons. The source material was PBMCs, sampled 15 days after the yellow fever booster vaccination. These TCRs come from a man between 18 and 29 years old who received the YFV17D yellow fever vaccine. CDR3s leave out the opening cysteine and the closing phenylalanine or tryptophan. Fields, in order: V gene, J gene, D gene, CDR3 protein. A D gene is named only where the DNA matches it firmly.

V: TRBV7-9
J: TRBJ2-4
D: -
CDR3: ASSSGGIQY

V: TRBV14
J: TRBJ1-1
D: -
CDR3: ASSQGFRGKRTEAF

V: TRBV24-1
J: TRBJ2-1
D: TRBD2
CDR3: ATGKTSGGADEQF

V: TRBV4-3
J: TRBJ2-5
D: TRBD2
CDR3: ASSQDLAGGLEETQY

V: TRBV18
J: TRBJ2-1
D: -
CDR3: ASSPEHYNEQF

V: TRBV12-3/TRBV12-4
J: TRBJ1-5
D: TRBD1
CDR3: ASNDRARGPQH

V: TRBV7-6
J: TRBJ2-1
D: TRBD1
CDR3: ASSRTGVDYNEQF

V: TRBV5-6
J: TRBJ1-6
D: -
CDR3: ASSRPGLESPLH

V: TRBV12-3/TRBV12-4
J: TRBJ1-1
D: -
CDR3: ASSSQVETEAF

V: TRBV12-3/TRBV12-4
J: TRBJ2-1
D: TRBD2
CDR3: ASAPSGGNEQF

V: TRBV7-8
J: TRBJ2-2
D: -
CDR3: ASSLIRQITGELF

V: TRBV29-1
J: TRBJ1-2
D: -
CDR3: SASSQEHYGYT

V: TRBV9
J: TRBJ2-3
D: -
CDR3: ASSMRTKDTQY

V: TRBV4-3
J: TRBJ2-1
D: -
CDR3: ASSLGPGRGLEF

V: TRBV7-2
J: TRBJ2-1
D: -
CDR3: ASSLGISSYNEQF

V: TRBV4-1
J: TRBJ2-3
D: -
CDR3: ASSHPADTQY

V: TRBV3-1
J: TRBJ1-2
D: TRBD1
CDR3: ASSDSDRASYGYT

V: TRBV20-1
J: TRBJ2-6
D: -
CDR3: SARMEAGANVLT

V: TRBV7-9
J: TRBJ1-1
D: -
CDR3: ASSLDTWGTEAF

V: TRBV5-1
J: TRBJ2-5
D: -
CDR3: ASSLQGPRETQY

V: TRBV29-1
J: TRBJ2-5
D: -
CDR3: SVEGASEGETQY

V: TRBV5-6
J: TRBJ2-4
D: -
CDR3: ASSLWGNIQY

V: TRBV12-3/TRBV12-4
J: TRBJ2-3
D: TRBD1
CDR3: ASSYRTGGPDTQY

V: TRBV12-3/TRBV12-4
J: TRBJ1-4
D: TRBD1
CDR3: ASSDRDRLEKLF

V: TRBV20-1
J: TRBJ1-2
D: TRBD1
CDR3: SAYRGGDGYT

V: TRBV5-1
J: TRBJ1-1
D: -
CDR3: ASSFTEGMNTEAF

V: TRBV7-9
J: TRBJ1-1
D: -
CDR3: ASSLAGEDTEAF

V: TRBV4-3
J: TRBJ1-3
D: -
CDR3: ASRRKKTRSGNTIY

V: TRBV4-1
J: TRBJ2-3
D: TRBD1
CDR3: ASSRLGTGLTDTQY

V: TRBV5-1
J: TRBJ2-1
D: -
CDR3: APYSPYNEQF

V: TRBV20-1
J: TRBJ2-7
D: -
CDR3: SAGRAGLGSEQY

V: TRBV7-9
J: TRBJ2-5
D: -
CDR3: ASSSLRPTQETQY

V: TRBV6-2/TRBV6-3
J: TRBJ2-7
D: TRBD2
CDR3: ASSSGGLAGGLLSYEQY

V: TRBV15
J: TRBJ2-5
D: -
CDR3: ATSSLPPGTAQETQY

V: TRBV12-3/TRBV12-4
J: TRBJ2-7
D: -
CDR3: ASSRSVREQY